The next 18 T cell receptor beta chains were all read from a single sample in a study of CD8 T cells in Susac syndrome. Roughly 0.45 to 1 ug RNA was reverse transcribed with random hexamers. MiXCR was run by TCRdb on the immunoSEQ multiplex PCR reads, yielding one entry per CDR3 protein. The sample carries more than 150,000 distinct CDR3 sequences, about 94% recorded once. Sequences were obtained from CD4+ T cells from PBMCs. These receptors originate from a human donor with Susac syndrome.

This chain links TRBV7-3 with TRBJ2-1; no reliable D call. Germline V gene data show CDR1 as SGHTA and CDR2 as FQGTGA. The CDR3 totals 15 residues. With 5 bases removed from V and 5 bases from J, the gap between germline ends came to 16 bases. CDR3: CASSATGLSDNEQFF. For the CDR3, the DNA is TGTGCCAGCAGCGCCACCGGGCTATCCGACAATGAGCAGTTCTTC.

In nucleotides, the CDR3 is TGTGCCTGGGCTCGGGGCTCAAATCAGCCCCAGCATTTT. Its translation: CAWARGSNQPQHF. V and J are TRBV30 and TRBJ1-5, with a tentative D call TRBD1 (5 bases). This CDR3 contains 13 residues. V gave up 5 bases and J gave up 4 bases, with 12 bases separating them. Germline V gives CDR1 GTSNPN, CDR2 SVGIG (reference sequence).

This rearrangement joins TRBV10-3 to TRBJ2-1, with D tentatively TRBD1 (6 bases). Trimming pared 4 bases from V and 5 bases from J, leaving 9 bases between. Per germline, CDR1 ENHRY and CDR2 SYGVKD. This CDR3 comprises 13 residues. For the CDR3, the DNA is TGTGCCATCAGTGGGCAGGGGAACAATGAGCAGTTCTTC. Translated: CAISGQGNNEQFF.

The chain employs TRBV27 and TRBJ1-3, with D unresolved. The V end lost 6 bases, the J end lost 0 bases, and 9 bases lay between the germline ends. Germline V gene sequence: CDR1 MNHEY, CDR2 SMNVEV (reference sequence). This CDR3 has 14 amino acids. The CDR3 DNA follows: TGTGCCAGCAGGGATTCCTTCTCTGGAAACACCATATATTTT. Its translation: CASRDSFSGNTIYF.

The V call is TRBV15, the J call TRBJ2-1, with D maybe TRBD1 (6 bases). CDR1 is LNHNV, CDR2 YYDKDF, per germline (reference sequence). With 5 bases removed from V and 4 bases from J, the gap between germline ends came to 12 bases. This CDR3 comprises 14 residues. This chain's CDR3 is CATSEQGLYNEQFF. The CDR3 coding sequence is TGTGCCACCAGCGAACAGGGATTATACAATGAGCAGTTCTTC.

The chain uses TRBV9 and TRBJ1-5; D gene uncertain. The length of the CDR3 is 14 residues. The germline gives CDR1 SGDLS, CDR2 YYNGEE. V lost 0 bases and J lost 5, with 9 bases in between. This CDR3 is CASSVGVSDQPQHF. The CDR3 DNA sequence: TGTGCCAGCAGCGTAGGGGTGTCGGATCAGCCCCAGCATTTT. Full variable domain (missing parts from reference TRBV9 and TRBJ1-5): DSGVTQTPKHLITATGQRVTLRCSPRSGDLSVYWYQQSLDQGLQFLIQYYNGEERAKGNILERFSAQQFPDLHSELNLSSLELGDSALYFCASSVGVSDQPQHFGDGTRLSIL.

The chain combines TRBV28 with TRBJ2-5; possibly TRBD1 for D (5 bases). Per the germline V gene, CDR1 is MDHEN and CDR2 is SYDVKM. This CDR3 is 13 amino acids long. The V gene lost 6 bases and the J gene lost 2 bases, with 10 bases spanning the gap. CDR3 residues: CASRGTGQETQYF. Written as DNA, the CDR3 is TGTGCCAGCAGGGGTACAGGACAAGAGACCCAGTACTTC. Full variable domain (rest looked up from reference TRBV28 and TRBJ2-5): DVKVTQSSRYLVKRTGEKVFLECVQDMDHENMFWYRQDPGLGLRLIYFSYDVKMKEKGDIPEGYSVSREKKERFSLILESASTNQTSMYLCASRGTGQETQYFGPGTRLLVL.

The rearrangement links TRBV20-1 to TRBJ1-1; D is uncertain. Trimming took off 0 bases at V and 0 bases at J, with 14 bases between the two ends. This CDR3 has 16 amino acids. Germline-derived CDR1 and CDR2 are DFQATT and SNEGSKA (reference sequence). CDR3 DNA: TGCAGTGCTAGAGAACTTTCCAGACCGATGAACACTGAAGCTTTCTTT. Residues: CSARELSRPMNTEAFF.

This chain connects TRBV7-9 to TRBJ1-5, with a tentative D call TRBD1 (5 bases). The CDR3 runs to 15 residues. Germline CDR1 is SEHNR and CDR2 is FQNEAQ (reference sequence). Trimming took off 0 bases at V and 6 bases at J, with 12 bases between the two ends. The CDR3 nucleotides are TGTGCCAGCAGCTTAGCGAACGGGGGAGGTCAGCCCCAGCATTTT. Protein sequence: CASSLANGGGQPQHF. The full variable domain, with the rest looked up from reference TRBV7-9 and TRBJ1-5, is DTGVSQNPRHKITKRGQNVTFRCDPISEHNRLYWYRQTLGQGPEFLTYFQNEAQLEKSRLLSDRFSAERPKGSFSTLEIQRTEQGDSAMYLCASSLANGGGQPQHFGDGTRLSIL.

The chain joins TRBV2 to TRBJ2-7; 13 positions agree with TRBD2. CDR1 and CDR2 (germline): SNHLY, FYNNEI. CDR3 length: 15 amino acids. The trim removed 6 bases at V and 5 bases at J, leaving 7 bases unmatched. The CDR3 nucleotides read TGTGCCAGCAGCGGAACTAGCGGGGGGGCCCACGAGCAGTACTTC. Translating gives CASSGTSGGAHEQYF. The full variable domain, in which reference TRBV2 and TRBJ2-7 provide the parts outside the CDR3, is EPEVTQTPSHQVTQMGQEVILRCVPISNHLYFYWYRQILGQKVEFLVSFYNNEISEKSEIFDDQFSVERPDGSNFTLKIRSTKLEDSAMYFCASSGTSGGAHEQYFGPGTRLTVT.

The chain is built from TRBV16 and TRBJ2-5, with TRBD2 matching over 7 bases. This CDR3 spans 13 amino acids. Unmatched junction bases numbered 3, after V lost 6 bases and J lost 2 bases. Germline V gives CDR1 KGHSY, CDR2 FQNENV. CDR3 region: CASSLGRQETQYF. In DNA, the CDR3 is TGTGCCAGCAGTCTCGGGAGGCAAGAGACCCAGTACTTC.

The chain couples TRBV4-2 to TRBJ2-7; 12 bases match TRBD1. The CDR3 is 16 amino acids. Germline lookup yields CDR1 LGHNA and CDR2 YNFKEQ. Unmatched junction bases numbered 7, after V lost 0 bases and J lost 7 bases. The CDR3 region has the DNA TGTGCCAGCAGCCAAGATCTGGGACAGGGGGCGTGGGAGCAGTACTTC. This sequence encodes CASSQDLGQGAWEQYF.

The CDR3 loop is CASSGGQGDNSPLHF. As DNA, the CDR3 is TGTGCCAGCAGCGGGGGACAGGGGGATAATTCACCCCTCCACTTT. V is TRBV9 and J is TRBJ1-6; 11 nucleotides match TRBD1. The CDR3 extends over 15 amino acids. CDR1 and CDR2 (germline): SGDLS, YYNGEE. The trim removed 3 bases at V and 5 bases at J, leaving 1 base unmatched. Full variable domain (outside the CDR3, taken from reference TRBV9 and TRBJ1-6): DSGVTQTPKHLITATGQRVTLRCSPRSGDLSVYWYQQSLDQGLQFLIQYYNGEERAKGNILERFSAQQFPDLHSELNLSSLELGDSALYFCASSGGQGDNSPLHFGNGTRLTVT.

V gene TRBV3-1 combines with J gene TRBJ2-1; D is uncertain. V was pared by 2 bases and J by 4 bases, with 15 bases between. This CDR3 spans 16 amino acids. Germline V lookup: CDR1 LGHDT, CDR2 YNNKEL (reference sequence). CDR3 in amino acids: CASSQSATKRYNEQFF. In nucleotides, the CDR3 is TGTGCCAGCAGCCAATCGGCTACCAAGCGATACAATGAGCAGTTCTTC.

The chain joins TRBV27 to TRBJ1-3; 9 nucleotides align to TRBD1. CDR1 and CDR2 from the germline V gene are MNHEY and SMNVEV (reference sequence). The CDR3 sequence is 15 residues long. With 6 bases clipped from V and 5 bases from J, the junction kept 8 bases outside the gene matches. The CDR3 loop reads CASRDIQGARNTIYF. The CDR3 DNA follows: TGTGCCAGCAGGGATATACAGGGGGCGAGAAACACCATATATTTT.

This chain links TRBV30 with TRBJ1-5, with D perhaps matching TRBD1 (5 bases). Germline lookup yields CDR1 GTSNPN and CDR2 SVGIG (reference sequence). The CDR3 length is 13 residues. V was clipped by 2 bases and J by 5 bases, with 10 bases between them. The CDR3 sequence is CAWSPREDQPQHF. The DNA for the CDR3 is TGTGCCTGGAGTCCCAGGGAAGATCAGCCCCAGCATTTT.

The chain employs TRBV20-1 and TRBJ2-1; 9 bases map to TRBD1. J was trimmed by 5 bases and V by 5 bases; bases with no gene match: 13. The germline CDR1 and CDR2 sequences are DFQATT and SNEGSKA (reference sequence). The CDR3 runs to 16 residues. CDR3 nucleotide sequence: TGCAGTGCTCATCAGGGGGCCGGGACAGGGAACAATGAGCAGTTCTTC. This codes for CSAHQGAGTGNNEQFF.

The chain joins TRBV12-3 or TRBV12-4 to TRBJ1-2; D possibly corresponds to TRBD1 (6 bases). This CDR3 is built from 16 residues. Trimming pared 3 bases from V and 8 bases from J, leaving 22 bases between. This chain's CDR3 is CASSFGTLQGPVGYTF. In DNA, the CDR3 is TGTGCCAGCAGTTTTGGGACTCTACAGGGTCCGGTAGGCTACACCTTC.